This TCR beta chain was recorded in a study of cytomegalovirus exposure and HLA in healthy donors. Findings and limits, study-wide: Researchers catalogued some 160 TCR beta chains as cytomegalovirus-associated. No immune exposure information besides CMV serostatus was available.

Germline CDR1 MDHEN, CDR2 SYDVKM. CDR3 size: 15 residues. V shed 5 bases, J shed 7 bases, and the junction held 10 bases outside the gene matches. The PCR was carried out with 60 Vbeta primers and 13 Jbeta primers. Clones were sequenced by immunoSEQ multiplex PCR, and TCRdb holds only the in-frame ones, with some missing. The sample totals approximately 51,000 clones. A remark on this clone: The antigen is undetermined.

The TCR was taken from a man aged 35 to 55 in good health and CMV-seropositive. The specimen was PBMCs. The gene calls are TRBV28 and TRBJ2-3; TRBD2 agrees at 9 bases. The CDR3 reads CASSVLAGPLHTQYF. DNA for the CDR3: TGTGCCAGCAGTGTACTAGCGGGCCCTCTACATACGCAGTATTTT.